These 22 T cell receptor beta chains came from one sample sequenced in a study of shared clonotypes between healthy human individuals. TCRdb's table, derived via immunoSEQ multiplex PCR, lists solely in-frame clones and lacks some. The sample includes roughly 1.4 million clones, 97% to 99% seen only once; the top ten take around 0.33%. Input material: naive CD4+ T cells sorted from blood. Subset indicated: CD45RA+ positively selected. All receptors come from a man aged 30-40 years in good health.

The chain couples TRBV19 to TRBJ1-5, with D hard to call. Trimming cost V 9 bases and J 2 bases, with 17 bases left between them. CDR3 size: 15 residues. The V gene's germline CDR1 is LNHDA and CDR2 SQIVND (reference sequence). CDR3 coding DNA: TGTGCCAGCCAGTGGGCGGTTGAAGGCAATCAGCCCCAGCATTTT. Its protein product is CASQWAVEGNQPQHF.

Only one count was recorded for this clone. The rearrangement links TRBV28 to TRBJ1-2; 10 bases fit TRBD1. Per the germline V gene, CDR1 is MDHEN and CDR2 is SYDVKM. The CDR3 is made up of 15 amino acids. The J segment lost 7 bases and the V segment lost 1 base, leaving 6 bases of the junction unmatched. The CDR3 reads CASSLLGTGASGYTF. For the CDR3, the DNA is TGTGCCAGCAGTTTATTGGGGACAGGGGCAAGTGGCTACACCTTC.

This chain joins TRBV11-3 and TRBJ2-3; TRBD2 aligns across 10 bases. The germline V gene encodes CDR1 SGHNT and CDR2 YENEEA. V lost 5 bases and J lost 2; bases outside the gene matches: 10. This CDR3 region has 17 residues. The DNA for the CDR3 is TGTGCCAGCAGCCGACTAGCGGGTGCTCTCCACACAGATACGCAGTATTTT. Amino acid sequence: CASSRLAGALHTDTQYF. The variable domain in full, with the rest retrieved from reference TRBV11-3 and TRBJ2-3, is EAGVVQSPRYKIIEKKQPVAFWCNPISGHNTLYWYLQNLGQGPELLIRYENEEAVDDSQLPKDRFSAERLKGVDSTLKIQPAELGDSAVYLCASSRLAGALHTDTQYFGPGTRLTVL.

The V and J genes are TRBV18 and TRBJ1-1, with a tentative D call TRBD1 (5 bases). In germline, CDR1 is KGHSH, CDR2 LQKENI. CDR3 length: 15 amino acids. The V and J ends lost 6 bases and 4 bases respectively, with 18 bases between them. In DNA, the CDR3 is TGTGCCAGCTCGGGGGAAAAGGGGAGTGGCACTGAAGCTTTCTTT. It yields the protein CASSGEKGSGTEAFF.

Of note for this clone: Other nucleotide sequences in the sample specify the same CDR3. The chain recombines TRBV6-1 with TRBJ1-1; D is possibly TRBD1 (6 bases). Germline CDR1 reads MNHNS; CDR2 reads SASEGT. CDR3 length equals 13 residues. V lost 8 bases and J 5 bases, leaving 15 bases between the germline ends. CDR3 nucleotide sequence: TGTGCCAGCCGCGGACAGCCTAATACTGAAGCTTTCTTT. This gives the protein CASRGQPNTEAFF.

This chain connects TRBV5-5 to TRBJ2-7; TRBD1 or TRBD2 may be the D gene (5 bases each). Germline values: CDR1 SGHKS, CDR2 YYEKEE (reference sequence). V shed 1 base and J shed 2 bases, with 13 bases lying between them. The CDR3 runs to 15 residues. The CDR3 DNA is TGTGCCAGCAGCTTGACTCGGGACCGAGCCTACGAGCAGTACTTC. Protein: CASSLTRDRAYEQYF.

The gene calls are TRBV27 and TRBJ1-2, with D perhaps matching TRBD1 (5 bases). V lost 6 bases to trimming and J lost 2 bases, with 10 bases between them. From germline, CDR1 is MNHEY and CDR2 SMNVEV (reference sequence). CDR3 length: 13 amino acids. CDR3 bases: TGTGCCAGCAGAGGGGTTTGGAACTATGGCTACACCTTC. Translation: CASRGVWNYGYTF.

This chain links TRBV9 with TRBJ2-3; D not certain. The length of the CDR3 is 15 residues. Germline V gene lookup returns CDR1 SGDLS and CDR2 YYNGEE. The ends were cut back, 5 bases at V and 0 bases at J, with 13 bases in the middle. The DNA of the CDR3 is TGTGCCAGCAGAGGTATTGGGGTTAGCACAGATACGCAGTATTTT. Protein sequence: CASRGIGVSTDTQYF.

As to this clone: The same CDR3 can be traced to other DNA sequences in this sample. The chain uses TRBV9 and TRBJ2-1, with D possibly TRBD2 on 5 matching bases. Germline lookup yields CDR1 SGDLS and CDR2 YYNGEE. This CDR3 spans 15 amino acids. V shed 0 bases and J shed 0 bases, with 7 bases lying between them. CDR3 coding DNA: TGTGCCAGCAGCGTAGTGAGCGGCTCCTACAATGAGCAGTTCTTC. Translated: CASSVVSGSYNEQFF.

The chain employs TRBV7-8 and TRBJ2-1; 7 bases are shared with TRBD2. The trim removed 1 base at V and 8 bases at J, leaving 8 bases unmatched. The CDR3 is 15 amino acids. Germline loops: CDR1 SGHVS, CDR2 FQNEAQ. The CDR3 nucleotides read TGTGCCAGCAGCTTAGAATTTGGGGAGGGCTATGAGCAGTTCTTC. Translated: CASSLEFGEGYEQFF.

This chain links TRBV5-1 with TRBJ2-3; tentatively, D is TRBD2 (6 bases). The CDR3 has 19 amino acids. The V gene lost 6 bases and the J gene lost 1 base, with 27 bases spanning the gap. Per germline, CDR1 SGHRS and CDR2 YFSETQ. The CDR3 here is CASTSPRSSSSGGTDTQYF. The CDR3, as DNA: TGCGCCAGCACCAGCCCGCGCTCATCTTCCTCGGGGGGCACAGATACGCAGTATTTT. Supplemented by reference TRBV5-1 and TRBJ2-3, the full variable domain reads KAGVTQTPRYLIKTRGQQVTLSCSPISGHRSVSWYQQTPGQGLQFLFEYFSETQRNKGNFPGRFSGRQFSNSRSEMNVSTLELGDSALYLCASTSPRSSSSGGTDTQYFGPGTRLTVL.

This clone was observed a few times. The genes are TRBV7-9 and TRBJ1-4, with D perhaps TRBD1 (5 bases). Looked up from germline, CDR1 is SEHNR and CDR2 is FQNEAQ (reference sequence). The CDR3 length is 13 residues. Deletions cut 5 bases from V and 4 bases from J, with 8 bases between. The CDR3 nucleotides are TGTGCCAGCAGCCGGGGGGTTAATGAAAAACTGTTTTTT. This translates into CASSRGVNEKLFF. Variable domain in full (rest from reference TRBV7-9 and TRBJ1-4): DTGVSQNPRHKITKRGQNVTFRCDPISEHNRLYWYRQTLGQGPEFLTYFQNEAQLEKSRLLSDRFSAERPKGSFSTLEIQRTEQGDSAMYLCASSRGVNEKLFFGSGTQLSVL.

This chain joins TRBV11-2 and TRBJ2-7; D is possibly TRBD2 (6 bases). V gave up 1 base and J gave up 0 bases, with 22 bases separating them. Looked up from germline, CDR1 is SGHAT and CDR2 is FQNNGV. The CDR3 runs to 19 residues. CDR3 sequence: CASSLVSGSSSAYSYEQYF. In DNA form, the CDR3 reads TGTGCCAGCAGCTTAGTCTCCGGTAGTTCTAGCGCCTACTCCTACGAGCAGTACTTC.

Comments on this clone: This sample also contains other DNA sequences that code for the same CDR3. V gene TRBV11-2 combines with J gene TRBJ2-3; D is unclear. Germline CDR1 reads SGHAT; CDR2 reads FQNNGV. The V end was cut by 5 bases, the J end by 0 bases, with 3 bases between. The CDR3 has 12 residues. The chain's CDR3 is CASSPSTDTQYF. The CDR3 nucleotides read TGTGCCAGCAGCCCTAGCACAGATACGCAGTATTTT.

The V gene is TRBV5-1, the J gene TRBJ2-1; either TRBD1 or TRBD2 may supply D (6 bases each). V was pared by 4 bases and J by 12 bases, with 17 bases between. The germline V gene has CDR1 SGHRS and CDR2 YFSETQ. The CDR3 contains 13 residues. The chain's CDR3 is CASSRDTGVSQFF. The CDR3 DNA reads as TGCGCCAGCAGCCGGGACACGGGAGTGTCGCAGTTCTTC.

This clone has just one count. The chain couples TRBV27 to TRBJ1-5, with a tentative D call TRBD1 (5 bases). CDR1 and CDR2 from the germline V gene are MNHEY and SMNVEV (reference sequence). Trimming took 9 bases from V and 0 from J, leaving 12 bases between them. CDR3 length: 14 amino acids. This chain's CDR3 is CASRDGLSNQPQHF. Here the CDR3 DNA reads TGTGCCAGTCGGGACGGACTTAGCAATCAGCCCCAGCATTTT.

This chain links TRBV18 with TRBJ2-1; 7 bases match TRBD1. The CDR3 spans 16 residues. V trimming: 6 bases; J trimming: 7 bases; junction bases outside the gene matches: 15. The germline V gene encodes CDR1 KGHSH and CDR2 LQKENI. The CDR3 is CASSASDRDRGNEQFF. The CDR3 nucleotides are TGTGCCAGCTCTGCCTCCGACAGGGACCGTGGGAATGAGCAGTTCTTC.

The chain recombines TRBV11-2 with TRBJ2-5; 7 nucleotides align to TRBD1. CDR1 SGHAT and CDR2 FQNNGV come from the germline V gene. The V segment lost 5 bases and the J segment 2 bases; nucleotides outside the gene matches: 11. There are 16 residues in the CDR3. CDR3 sequence (DNA): TGTGCCAGCAGCCATATTATGGGACAGCTACAAGAGACCCAGTACTTC. Amino acid sequence: CASSHIMGQLQETQYF.

The chain combines TRBV7-2 with TRBJ2-1, with TRBD2 identical over 9 bases. Germline CDR1 and CDR2: SGHTA and FQGNSA. The CDR3 loop spans 15 amino acids. V shed 6 bases, J shed 2 bases, and the junction held 5 bases outside the gene matches. The CDR3 sequence is CASSYSGRPYNEQFF. The CDR3 region has the DNA TGTGCCAGCAGTTATAGCGGGAGACCCTACAATGAGCAGTTCTTC.

This clone has just one count. V is TRBV5-1 and J is TRBJ2-5, with TRBD1 as a possible D gene (6 bases). The CDR3 has 14 amino acids. Germline values: CDR1 SGHRS, CDR2 YFSETQ. Trimming pared 5 bases from V and 2 bases from J, leaving 13 bases between. The CDR3 sequence is CASSRTANQETQYF. CDR3 in DNA: TGCGCCAGCAGTCGGACAGCTAATCAAGAGACCCAGTACTTC.

This rearrangement joins TRBV6-5 to TRBJ1-2; tentative D call: TRBD1 (5 bases). V gave up 0 bases and J gave up 1 base, with 9 bases separating them. The CDR3 sequence is 15 residues long. The germline V gene has CDR1 MNHEY and CDR2 SVGAGI. In DNA form, the CDR3 reads TGTGCCAGCAGTTACTCGGGCAGGGTTAACTATGGCTACACCTTC. This codes for CASSYSGRVNYGYTF.

As to this clone: The sample holds other DNA sequences that translate to the same CDR3. The chain has TRBV18 and TRBJ2-5, with D possibly called TRBD1 or TRBD2 (5 bases each). The germline V gene has CDR1 KGHSH and CDR2 LQKENI. Trimming stripped 2 bases from V and 2 bases from J, with 9 bases between. This CDR3 contains 14 residues. This CDR3 is CASSPGTGQETQYF. The DNA for the CDR3 is TGTGCCAGCTCACCAGGGACCGGGCAAGAGACCCAGTACTTC.